This T cell receptor (beta chain) was sequenced in a study of T cell changes during pregnancy in multiple sclerosis. Profiling relied on immunoSEQ multiplex PCR, and the TCRdb table lists in-frame clones only, not all of them. This table holds 30,000 to 40,000 clones, 91% found once. V lost 10 bases and J 0 bases, leaving 10 bases between the germline ends. In germline, CDR1 is MNHEY, CDR2 SMNVEV (reference sequence). The CDR3 has 13 residues. J is TRBJ2-1 and V is TRBV27; the D is unclear. The sequenced sample was CD8+ T cells from peripheral blood mononuclear cells, obtained in the second trimester of pregnancy. The TCR was taken from a female donor with multiple sclerosis, enrolled in a pregnancy study. CDR3 DNA sequence: TGTGCCACTTGGAGAAGCTCCTACAATGAGCAGTTCTTC. Translation: CATWRSSYNEQFF.